This T cell receptor (beta chain) was identified during a study of shared clonotypes between healthy human individuals (dated by TCRdb to 2018 to 2020). Background on the whole study: A few men and two women, aged 18 to 49 years, made up the cohort. For each donor, three plates each were used for CD4 naive and CD4 memory, two plates were used for CD8 naive, and one plate was used for CD8 memory. The study deeply sequenced blood TCR repertoires of five healthy adults to estimate repertoire size and the extent of clonotype sharing between individuals. Different laboratories and diverse techniques were used to prepare libraries and sequence TCR repertoires, to increase sequencing depth and limit assay-specific biases. Per donor, leukapheresis produced somewhere between about 0.94 and 9.5 billion PBMCs.

The donors were healthy, HIV-negative adults who had no recently reported acute infections or vaccinations. All donors were Caucasian adults living in Nashville, Tennessee, USA. CD4+ T cells were enriched through magnetic negative selection, after which naive cells were positively selected on CD45RA and the remaining negative fraction served as the memory subset. After blood collection by leukapheresis, PBMCs were isolated using Ficoll-Histopaque density gradient centrifugation and then cryopreserved in the vapor phase of liquid nitrogen. Analytical flow cytometry was used to check the purity and quantity of every magnetically sorted T cell population. Genomic DNA was isolated from every sorted fraction and measured by UV absorbance on a Nanodrop 2000c. Using the deep immunoSEQ assay, multiplex PCR amplified TCR CDR3 regions from genomic DNA. For each cell subset, the extracted genomic DNA was distributed evenly across all wells of several immunoSEQ 96-well plates, and each plate served as one replicate. For sorted subsets, each replicate PCR was loaded with about 200 ng genomic DNA, equivalent to 25,000 to 35,000 T cell genomes. Purified libraries were measured with a Qubit 3.0 fluorometer, size-checked on a Bioanalyzer 2100, and measured again with the KAPA Library Quantification kit. Every immunoSEQ 96-well plate was sequenced on a separate single-read 150-cycle Illumina NextSeq 550 flow cell. In the paper's pipeline: The immunoSEQ output contained only junctional sequences without quality scores, so filtering could not match that applied to full-length reads. Sequences were annotated with PyIR, a Python wrapper for IgBLAST v1.9, and V/J genes and CDR3 were assigned using IMGT germline references. Reads with weak V/J assignments (E-value above 1e-6), missing CDR3, stop codons, out-of-frame junctions, or ambiguous translated residues were removed. V3J clonotypes were defined by identical inferred V gene, J gene, and CDR3 amino acid sequence. Percentage overlap between repertoires was computed as shared unique clonotypes divided by the size of the smaller repertoire. RTK rarefaction, the Chao1 estimator, and Recon v2.1 estimates of unobserved clonotypes were used to assess repertoire richness. Generation probabilities for all TCRbeta clonotypes obtained by the gDNA method from a handful of donors were computed using OLGA. The table was pulled from immuneACCESS by TCRdb, which kept in-frame rearrangements only. Such tables lose some clones; where checked, under half of the loss comes from unresolved V genes, and the rest has no known cause. That table supplies the V and J calls and clone size; D and trimming were determined from the DNA. The sample data list some 2 million clones, and 85% to 95% of these were observed just once. The ten largest clones add up to around 0.13% of the sample.

This clone was observed once. Which antigen it targets is not known. Per-base qualities were not stored, and no clone one base away is much larger. Here is what the overall study found, with its caveats: Because the study included only a small number of donors, the genetic and exposure-history diversity represented was limited. Rarefaction of sorted-subset datasets indicated incomplete sequencing despite the large sequencing depth. Estimated clonotype richness was generally larger for naive than for memory subsets. About 5% of naive CD4, 3.5% of naive CD8, around 2.3% of memory CD4, and approximately 0.4% of memory CD8 clonotypes were shared across several donors. Pairwise subsampling led to the expectation that sequencing depth would affect the degree of clonotype sharing among donors. Sampling was restricted to blood, and TCR repertoires in tissues likely differ from the TCR repertoires found in blood. Higher generation probabilities were observed for clonotypes shared by all four sorted-subset donors than for non-shared clonotypes.

Inclusive of the bounding cysteine and phenylalanine, the CDR3 is 13 residues long. The kept DNA is CDR3 alone, 39 bases in frame from the first base. The germline V gene gives CDR1 as SGHTA and CDR2 as FQGNSA. At the junction V is shortened by 6 bases and J by 8 bases, with 14 bases in between. This receptor chain uses TRBV7-2 and TRBJ2-1, with the D gene not confidently named. The TCR sequence derives from a man aged 18-30 years in good health. Sequenced sample: naive CD4+ T cells sorted from blood. What the cell subset or site label conveys for this sample: CD45RA+ positively selected. This receptor has the CDR3 CASRSGSRDEQFF. The DNA reads TGTGCCAGCAGATCCGGTAGTAGGGATGAGCAGTTCTTC. The full variable domain, with segments outside the CDR3 supplied by the reference TRBV7-2 and TRBJ2-1 proteins, appears as GAGVSQSPSNKVTEKGKDVELRCDPISGHTALYWYRQSLGQGLEFLIYFQGNSAPDKSGLPSDRFSAERTGGSVSTLTIQRTQQEDSAVYLCASRSGSRDEQFFGPGTRLTVL.